This T cell receptor beta chain was documented in a study of T cell responses to AZD1222 COVID-19 vaccine. This clone was seen more than once but under ten times. The CDR3 length is 14 residues. Germline CDR1 reads MDHEN; CDR2 reads SYDVKM. J gave up 6 bases and V 6 bases, and 7 bases lay outside the gene matches. Generated by immunoSEQ multiplex PCR, the TCRdb table keeps only in-frame clones and is missing some. The sample has around 120,000 clones; roughly 90% are singletons. The TCR originated in an adult who received the AZD1222 COVID-19 vaccine. The chain links TRBV28 to TRBJ1-4; 7 bases line up with TRBD1. Specimen: peripheral blood, collected 28 days after the second AZD1222 dose. The CDR3 is CASRRFGTDEKLFF. The CDR3 DNA is TGTGCCAGCAGGCGATTCGGGACAGATGAAAAACTGTTTTTT.